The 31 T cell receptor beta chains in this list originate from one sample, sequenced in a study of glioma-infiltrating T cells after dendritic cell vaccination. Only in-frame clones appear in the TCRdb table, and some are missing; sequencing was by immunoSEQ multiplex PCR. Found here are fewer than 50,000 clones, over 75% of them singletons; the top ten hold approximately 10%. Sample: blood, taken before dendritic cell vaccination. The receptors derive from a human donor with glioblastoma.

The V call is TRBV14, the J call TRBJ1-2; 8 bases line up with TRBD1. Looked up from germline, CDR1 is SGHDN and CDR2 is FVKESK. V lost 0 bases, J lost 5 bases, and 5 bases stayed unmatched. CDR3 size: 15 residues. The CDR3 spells CASSQDRTGIYGYTF. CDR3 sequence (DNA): TGTGCCAGCAGCCAAGATAGGACAGGGATTTATGGCTACACCTTC.

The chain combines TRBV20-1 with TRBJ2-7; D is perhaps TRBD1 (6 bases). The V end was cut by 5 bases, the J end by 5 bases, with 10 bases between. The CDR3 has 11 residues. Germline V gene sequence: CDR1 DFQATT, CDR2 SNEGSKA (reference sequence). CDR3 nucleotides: TGCAGTGCTCAATACAGGGACGAGCAGTACTTC. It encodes CSAQYRDEQYF.

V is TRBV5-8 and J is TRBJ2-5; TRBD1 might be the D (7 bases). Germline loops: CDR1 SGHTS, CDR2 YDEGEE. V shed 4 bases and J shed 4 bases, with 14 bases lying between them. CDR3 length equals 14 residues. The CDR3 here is CASSPLQGGETQYF. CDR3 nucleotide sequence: TGTGCCAGCAGCCCCCTCCAGGGGGGAGAGACCCAGTACTTC.

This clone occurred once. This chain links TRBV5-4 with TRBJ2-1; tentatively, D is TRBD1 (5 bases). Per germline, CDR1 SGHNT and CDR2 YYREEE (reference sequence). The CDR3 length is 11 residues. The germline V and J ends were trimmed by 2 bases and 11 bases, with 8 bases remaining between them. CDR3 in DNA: TGTGCCAGCAGCTTAGGGGCTCAGCAGTTCTTC. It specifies CASSLGAQQFF.

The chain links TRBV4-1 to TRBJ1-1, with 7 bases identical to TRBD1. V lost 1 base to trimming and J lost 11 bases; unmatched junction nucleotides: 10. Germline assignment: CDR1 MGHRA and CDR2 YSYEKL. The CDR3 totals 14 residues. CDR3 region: CASSQAGGNRVAFF. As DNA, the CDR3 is TGCGCCAGCAGCCAAGCAGGGGGTAATCGTGTGGCTTTCTTT.

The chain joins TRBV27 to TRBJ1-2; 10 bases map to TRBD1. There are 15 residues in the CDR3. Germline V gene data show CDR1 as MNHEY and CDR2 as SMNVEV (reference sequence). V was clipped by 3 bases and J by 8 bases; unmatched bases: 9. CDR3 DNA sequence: TGTGCCAGCAGTTTCGAGACAGGGGGCGCTTGGGGCTACACCTTC. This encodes CASSFETGGAWGYTF.

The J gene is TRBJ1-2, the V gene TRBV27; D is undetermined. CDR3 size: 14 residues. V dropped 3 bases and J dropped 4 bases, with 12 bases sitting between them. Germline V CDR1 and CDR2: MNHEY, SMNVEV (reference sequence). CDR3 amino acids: CASSFREESYGYTF. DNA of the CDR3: TGTGCCAGCAGTTTCCGGGAGGAGAGCTATGGCTACACCTTC.

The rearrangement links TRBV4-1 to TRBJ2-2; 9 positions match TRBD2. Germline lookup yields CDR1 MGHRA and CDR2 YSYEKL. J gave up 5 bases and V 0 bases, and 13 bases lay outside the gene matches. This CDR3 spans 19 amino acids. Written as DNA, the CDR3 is TGCGCCAGCAGCCAAGAGTCAGCGCCGGCGGGGGGGGTGACCGGGGAGCTGTTTTTT. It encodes CASSQESAPAGGVTGELFF.

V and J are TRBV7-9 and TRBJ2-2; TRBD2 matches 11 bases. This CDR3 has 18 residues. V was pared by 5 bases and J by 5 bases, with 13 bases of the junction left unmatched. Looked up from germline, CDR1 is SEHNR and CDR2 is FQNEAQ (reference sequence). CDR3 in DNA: TGTGCCAGCAGCCCCCCTAGCGGGAGGCCGCCGGGTACCGGGGAGCTGTTTTTT. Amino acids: CASSPPSGRPPGTGELFF.

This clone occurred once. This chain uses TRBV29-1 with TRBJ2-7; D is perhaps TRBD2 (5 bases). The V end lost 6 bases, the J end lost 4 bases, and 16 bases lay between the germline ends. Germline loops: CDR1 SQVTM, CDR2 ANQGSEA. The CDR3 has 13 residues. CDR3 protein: CSVRGWQAYEQYF. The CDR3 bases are TGCAGCGTCCGAGGGTGGCAGGCTTACGAGCAGTACTTC.

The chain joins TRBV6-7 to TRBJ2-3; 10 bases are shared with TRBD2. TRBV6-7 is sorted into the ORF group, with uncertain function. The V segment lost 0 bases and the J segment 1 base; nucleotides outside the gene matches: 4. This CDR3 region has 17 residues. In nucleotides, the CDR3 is TGTGCCAGCAGTTACTCGGCTAGCGGGGGCGGCACAGATACGCAGTATTTT. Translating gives CASSYSASGGGTDTQYF.

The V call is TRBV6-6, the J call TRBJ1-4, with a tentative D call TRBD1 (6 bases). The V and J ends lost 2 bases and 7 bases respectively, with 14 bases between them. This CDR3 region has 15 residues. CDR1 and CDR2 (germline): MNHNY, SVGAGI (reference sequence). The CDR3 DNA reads TGTGCCAGCAGTTACCCCGCCAGGGGTATTGAAAAACTGTTTTTT. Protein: CASSYPARGIEKLFF.

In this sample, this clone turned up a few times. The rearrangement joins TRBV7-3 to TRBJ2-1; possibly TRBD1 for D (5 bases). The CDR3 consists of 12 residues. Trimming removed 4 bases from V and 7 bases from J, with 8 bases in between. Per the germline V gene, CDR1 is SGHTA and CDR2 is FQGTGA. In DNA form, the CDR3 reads TGTGCCAGCAGCTCCCAGGGAAATGAGCAGTTCTTC. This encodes CASSSQGNEQFF.

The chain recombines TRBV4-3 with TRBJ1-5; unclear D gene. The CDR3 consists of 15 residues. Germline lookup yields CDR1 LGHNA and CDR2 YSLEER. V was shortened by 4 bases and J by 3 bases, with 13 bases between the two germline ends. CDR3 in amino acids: CASSRNPGDNQPQHF. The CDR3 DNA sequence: TGCGCCAGCAGCCGCAACCCAGGTGACAATCAGCCCCAGCATTTT.

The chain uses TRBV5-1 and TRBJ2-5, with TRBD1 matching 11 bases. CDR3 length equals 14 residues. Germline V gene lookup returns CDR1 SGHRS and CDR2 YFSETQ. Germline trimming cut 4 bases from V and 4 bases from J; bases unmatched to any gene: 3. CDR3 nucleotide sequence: TGCGCCAGCAGCCCGGGACAGGGGGGAGAGACCCAGTACTTC. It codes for CASSPGQGGETQYF.

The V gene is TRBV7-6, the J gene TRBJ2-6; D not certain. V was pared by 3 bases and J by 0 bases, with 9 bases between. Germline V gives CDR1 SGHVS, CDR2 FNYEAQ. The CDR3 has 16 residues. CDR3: CASSFPLNSGANVLTF. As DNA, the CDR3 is TGTGCCAGCAGCTTTCCACTGAACTCTGGGGCCAACGTCCTGACTTTC.

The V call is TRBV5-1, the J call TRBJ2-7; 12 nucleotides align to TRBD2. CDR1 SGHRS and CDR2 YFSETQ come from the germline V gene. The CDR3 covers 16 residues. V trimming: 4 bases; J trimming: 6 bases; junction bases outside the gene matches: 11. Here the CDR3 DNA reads TGCGCCAGCAGCCAGACCCCCGGACTAGCGGGATCCGAGCAGTACTTC. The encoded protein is CASSQTPGLAGSEQYF. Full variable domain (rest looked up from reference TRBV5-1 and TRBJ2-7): KAGVTQTPRYLIKTRGQQVTLSCSPISGHRSVSWYQQTPGQGLQFLFEYFSETQRNKGNFPGRFSGRQFSNSRSEMNVSTLELGDSALYLCASSQTPGLAGSEQYFGPGTRLTVT.

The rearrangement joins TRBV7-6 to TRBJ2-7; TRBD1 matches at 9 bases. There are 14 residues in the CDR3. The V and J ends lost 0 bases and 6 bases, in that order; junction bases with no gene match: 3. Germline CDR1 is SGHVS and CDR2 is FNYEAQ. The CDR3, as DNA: TGTGCCAGCAGCTTAGCCTCGGACAGGGGCGAGCAGTACTTC. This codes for CASSLASDRGEQYF.

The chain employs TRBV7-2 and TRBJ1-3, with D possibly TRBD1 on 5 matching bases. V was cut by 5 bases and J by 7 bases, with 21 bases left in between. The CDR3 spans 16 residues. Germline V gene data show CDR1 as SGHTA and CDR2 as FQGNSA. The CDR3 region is CASSHGNMGGGNTIYF. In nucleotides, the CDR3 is TGTGCCAGCAGCCACGGGAATATGGGGGGTGGGAACACCATATATTTT. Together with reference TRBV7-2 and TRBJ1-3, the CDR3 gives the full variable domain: GAGVSQSPSNKVTEKGKDVELRCDPISGHTALYWYRQSLGQGLEFLIYFQGNSAPDKSGLPSDRFSAERTGGSVSTLTIQRTQQEDSAVYLCASSHGNMGGGNTIYFGEGSWLTVV.

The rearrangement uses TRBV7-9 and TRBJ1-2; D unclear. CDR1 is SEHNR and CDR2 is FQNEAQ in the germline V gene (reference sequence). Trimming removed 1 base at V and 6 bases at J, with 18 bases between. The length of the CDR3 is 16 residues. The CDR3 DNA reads TGTGCCAGCAGCTTAGGAATGGAGAGAGCGGGAGATGGCTACACCTTC. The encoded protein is CASSLGMERAGDGYTF.

The CDR3 reads CASSLEAGHGYTF. The CDR3, as DNA: TGTGCCAGCAGCTTGGAGGCGGGCCATGGCTACACCTTC. The J gene is TRBJ1-2, the V gene TRBV5-4; D unresolved. Germline CDR1 is SGHNT and CDR2 is YYREEE (reference sequence). With 0 bases removed from V and 6 bases from J, the gap between germline ends came to 9 bases. CDR3 length: 13 amino acids. The whole variable domain, remainder taken from reference TRBV5-4 and TRBJ1-2, is ETGVTQSPTHLIKTRGQQVTLRCSSQSGHNTVSWYQQALGQGPQFIFQYYREEENGRGNFPPRFSGLQFPNYSSELNVNALELDDSALYLCASSLEAGHGYTFGSGTRLTVV.

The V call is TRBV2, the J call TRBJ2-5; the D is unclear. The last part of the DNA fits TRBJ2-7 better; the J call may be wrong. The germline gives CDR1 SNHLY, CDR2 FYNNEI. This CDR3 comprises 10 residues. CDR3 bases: TGTGCCAGCAGGGGCCTCGAGCAGTACTTC. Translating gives CASRGLEQYF.

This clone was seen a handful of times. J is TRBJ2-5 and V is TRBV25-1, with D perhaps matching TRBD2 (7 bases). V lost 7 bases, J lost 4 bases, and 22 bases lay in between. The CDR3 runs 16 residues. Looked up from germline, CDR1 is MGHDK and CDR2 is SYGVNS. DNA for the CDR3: TGTGCCAGCACCGCGACAGCCACAGGGAGGGCAGAGACCCAGTACTTC. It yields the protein CASTATATGRAETQYF.

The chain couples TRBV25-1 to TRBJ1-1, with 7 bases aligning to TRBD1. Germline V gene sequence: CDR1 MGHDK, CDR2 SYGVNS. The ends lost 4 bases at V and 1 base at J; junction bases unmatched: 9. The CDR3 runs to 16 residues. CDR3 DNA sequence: TGTGCCAGCAGTGGGGTGCCCGGGACAGAGAACACTGAAGCTTTCTTT. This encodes CASSGVPGTENTEAFF. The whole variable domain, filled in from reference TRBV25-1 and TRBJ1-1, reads EADIYQTPRYLVIGTGKKITLECSQTMGHDKMYWYQQDPGMELHLIHYSYGVNSTEKGDLSSESTVSRIRTEHFPLTLESARPSHTSQYLCASSGVPGTENTEAFFGQGTRLTVV.

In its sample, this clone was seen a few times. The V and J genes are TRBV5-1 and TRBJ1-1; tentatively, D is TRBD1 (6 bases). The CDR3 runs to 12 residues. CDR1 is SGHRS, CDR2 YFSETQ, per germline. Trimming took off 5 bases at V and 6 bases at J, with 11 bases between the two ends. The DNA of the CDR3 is TGCGCCAGCAGGGGGGAGGGGGCTGAAGCTTTCTTT. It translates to CASRGEGAEAFF.

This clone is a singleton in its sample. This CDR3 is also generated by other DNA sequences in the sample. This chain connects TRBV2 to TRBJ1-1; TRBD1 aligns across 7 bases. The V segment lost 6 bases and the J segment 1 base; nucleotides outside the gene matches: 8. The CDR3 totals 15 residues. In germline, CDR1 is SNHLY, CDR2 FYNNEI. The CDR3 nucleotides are TGTGCCAGCAGGTTACAGACAGGGAAGAACACTGAAGCTTTCTTT. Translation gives CASRLQTGKNTEAFF.

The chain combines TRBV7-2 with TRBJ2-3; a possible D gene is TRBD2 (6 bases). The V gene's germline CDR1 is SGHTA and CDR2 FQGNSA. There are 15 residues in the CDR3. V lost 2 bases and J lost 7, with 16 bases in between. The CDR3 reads CASSLTGTGGNTQYF. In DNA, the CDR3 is TGTGCCAGCAGCTTAACTGGGACCGGAGGGAATACGCAGTATTTT.

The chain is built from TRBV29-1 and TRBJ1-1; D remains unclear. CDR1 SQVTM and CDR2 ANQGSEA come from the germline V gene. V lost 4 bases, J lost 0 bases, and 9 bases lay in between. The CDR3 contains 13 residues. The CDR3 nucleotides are TGCAGCGTTGGGAGGGTTCTGAACACTGAAGCTTTCTTT. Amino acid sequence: CSVGRVLNTEAFF.

This CDR3 is CASSATGGAPGGYTF. For the CDR3, the DNA is TGTGCCAGTAGCGCGACGGGGGGCGCACCGGGTGGCTACACCTTC. The chain has TRBV19 and TRBJ1-2; perhaps TRBD1 as D (6 bases). CDR3 length: 15 amino acids. Trimming cost V 6 bases and J 7 bases, with 21 bases left between them. Germline values: CDR1 LNHDA, CDR2 SQIVND (reference sequence).

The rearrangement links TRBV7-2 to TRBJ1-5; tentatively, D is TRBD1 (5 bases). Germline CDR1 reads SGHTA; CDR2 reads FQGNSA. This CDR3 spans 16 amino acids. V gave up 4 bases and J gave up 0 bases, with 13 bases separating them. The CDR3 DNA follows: TGTGCCAGCAGCTCCCCATCCGGGGGTAGCAATCAGCCCCAGCATTTT. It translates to CASSSPSGGSNQPQHF.

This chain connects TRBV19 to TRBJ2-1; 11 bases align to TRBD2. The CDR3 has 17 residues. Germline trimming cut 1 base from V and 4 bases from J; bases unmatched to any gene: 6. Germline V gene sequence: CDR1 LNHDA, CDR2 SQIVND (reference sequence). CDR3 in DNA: TGTGCCAGTAGTATAGTCAAACCTAGCGGGAGGTACAATGAGCAGTTCTTC. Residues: CASSIVKPSGRYNEQFF.